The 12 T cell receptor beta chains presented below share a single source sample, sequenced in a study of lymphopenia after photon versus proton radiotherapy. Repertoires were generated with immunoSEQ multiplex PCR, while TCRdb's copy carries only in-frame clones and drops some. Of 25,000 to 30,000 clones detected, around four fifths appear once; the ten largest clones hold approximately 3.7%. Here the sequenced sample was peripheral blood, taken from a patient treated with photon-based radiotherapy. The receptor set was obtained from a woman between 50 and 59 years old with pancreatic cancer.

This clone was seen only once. This CDR3 reads CASMSGRARETQYF. CDR3 bases: TGTGCCAGTATGAGCGGGAGGGCCAGAGAGACCCAGTACTTC. The chain couples TRBV19 to TRBJ2-5; 10 nucleotides match TRBD2. Unmatched junction bases numbered 6, after V lost 7 bases and J lost 4 bases. This CDR3 is built from 14 residues. CDR1 LNHDA and CDR2 SQIVND come from the germline V gene (reference sequence).

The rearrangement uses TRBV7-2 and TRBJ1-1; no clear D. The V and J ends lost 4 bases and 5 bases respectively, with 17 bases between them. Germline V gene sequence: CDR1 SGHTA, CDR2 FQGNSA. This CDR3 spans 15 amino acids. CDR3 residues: CASSSPSLRQTEAFF. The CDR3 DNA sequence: TGTGCCAGCAGCTCCCCATCGCTTCGTCAAACTGAAGCTTTCTTT.

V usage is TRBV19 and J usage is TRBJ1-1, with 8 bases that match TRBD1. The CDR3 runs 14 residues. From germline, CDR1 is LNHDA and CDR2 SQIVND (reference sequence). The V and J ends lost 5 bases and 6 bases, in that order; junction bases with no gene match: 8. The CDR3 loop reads CASSFGQGLAEAFF. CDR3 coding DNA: TGTGCCAGTAGTTTCGGACAGGGCCTCGCTGAAGCTTTCTTT.

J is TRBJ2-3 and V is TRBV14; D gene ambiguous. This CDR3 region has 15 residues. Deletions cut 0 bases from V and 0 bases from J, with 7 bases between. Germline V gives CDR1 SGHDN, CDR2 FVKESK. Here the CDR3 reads CASSQDSVSTDTQYF. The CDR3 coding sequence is TGTGCCAGCAGCCAAGATTCAGTTAGCACAGATACGCAGTATTTT.

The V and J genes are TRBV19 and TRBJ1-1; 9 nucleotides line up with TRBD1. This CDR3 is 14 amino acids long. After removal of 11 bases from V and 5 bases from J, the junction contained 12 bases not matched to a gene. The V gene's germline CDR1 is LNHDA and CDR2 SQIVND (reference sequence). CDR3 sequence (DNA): TGTGCCGTTACCCGGACAGGGGCGCGTACTGAAGCTTTCTTT. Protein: CAVTRTGARTEAFF.

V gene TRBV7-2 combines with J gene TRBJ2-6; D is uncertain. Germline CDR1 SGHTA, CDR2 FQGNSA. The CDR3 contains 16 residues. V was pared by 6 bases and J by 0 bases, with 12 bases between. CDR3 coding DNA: TGTGCCAGCAGAGTGCCCAGGTCCTCTGGGGCCAACGTCCTGACTTTC. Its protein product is CASRVPRSSGANVLTF. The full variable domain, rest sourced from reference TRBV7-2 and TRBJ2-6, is GAGVSQSPSNKVTEKGKDVELRCDPISGHTALYWYRQSLGQGLEFLIYFQGNSAPDKSGLPSDRFSAERTGGSVSTLTIQRTQQEDSAVYLCASRVPRSSGANVLTFGAGSRLTVL.

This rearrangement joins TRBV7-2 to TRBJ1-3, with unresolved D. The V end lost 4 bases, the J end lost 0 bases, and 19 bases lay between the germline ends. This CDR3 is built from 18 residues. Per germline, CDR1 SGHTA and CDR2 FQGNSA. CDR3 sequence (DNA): TGTGCCAGCAGCTCGCCCCCCCCGGGCGTAAGCTCTGGAAACACCATATATTTT. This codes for CASSSPPPGVSSGNTIYF.

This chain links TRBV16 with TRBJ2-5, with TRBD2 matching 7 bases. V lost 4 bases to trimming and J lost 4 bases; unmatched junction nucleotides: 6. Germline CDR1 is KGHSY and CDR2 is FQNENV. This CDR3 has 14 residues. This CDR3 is CASSPGRDGETQYF. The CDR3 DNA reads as TGTGCCAGCAGCCCTGGGAGGGATGGAGAGACCCAGTACTTC.

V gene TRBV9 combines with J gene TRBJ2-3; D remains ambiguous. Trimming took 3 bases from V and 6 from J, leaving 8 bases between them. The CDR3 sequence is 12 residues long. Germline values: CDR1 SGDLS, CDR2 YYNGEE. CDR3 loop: CASSATFDTQYF. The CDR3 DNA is TGTGCCAGCAGCGCCACTTTTGATACGCAGTATTTT.

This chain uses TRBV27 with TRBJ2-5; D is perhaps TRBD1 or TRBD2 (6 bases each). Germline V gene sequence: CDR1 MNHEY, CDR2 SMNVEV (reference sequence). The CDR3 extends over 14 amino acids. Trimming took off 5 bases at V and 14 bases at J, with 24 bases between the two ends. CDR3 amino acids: CASSPSRGAGRDYF. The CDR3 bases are TGTGCCAGCAGTCCCTCAAGGGGGGCTGGAAGAGACTACTTC.

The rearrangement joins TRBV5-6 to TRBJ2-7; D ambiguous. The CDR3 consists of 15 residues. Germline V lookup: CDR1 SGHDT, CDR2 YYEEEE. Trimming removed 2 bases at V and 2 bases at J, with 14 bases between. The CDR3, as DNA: TGTGCCAGCAGCTTCCGGGCCGCCCACACCTACGAGCAGTACTTC. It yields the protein CASSFRAAHTYEQYF.

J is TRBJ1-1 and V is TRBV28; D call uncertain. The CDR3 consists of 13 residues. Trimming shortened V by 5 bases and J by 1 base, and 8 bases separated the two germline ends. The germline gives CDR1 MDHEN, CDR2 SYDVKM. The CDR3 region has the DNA TGTGCCAGCAGTCCGGGAGGGAACACTGAAGCTTTCTTT. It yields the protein CASSPGGNTEAFF.